This TCR beta chain was identified in a study of T cell repertoires in cytomegalovirus infection. Overall study: Signatures in public TCR beta sequences pointed to both CMV infection and matching HLA type. Study-level findings and limits: The cumulative frequency of public TCR beta families distinguished individuals who carried CMV together with the relevant HLA. HLA-C-restricted, CMV-specific TCR beta clonotypes were dominant ex vivo.

This clonotype was found a few times. No antigen is known for it. Using its own MiXCR run on the reads, TCRdb lists one record per CDR3 protein. The sample carries about 440,000 distinct CDR3 sequences, about 33% recorded once. In germline, CDR1 is KGHDR, CDR2 SFDVKD. V lost 9 bases and J 3 bases, leaving 12 bases between the germline ends. The CDR3 runs 13 residues. Sequencing input: PBMCs. This sequence joins TRBV24-1 and TRBJ2-3; TRBD2 might be the D (6 bases). This receptor was taken from a human donor in good health (CMV status not recorded). Some clones in this sample may be carry-over from other donors' samples. The CDR3 here is CATRPGGTDTQYF. In DNA form, the CDR3 reads TGTGCCACCCGACCCGGGGGTACAGATACGCAGTATTTT.